A selection of T cell receptor beta chains follows, all from one sample in a study of T-cell reconstitution after alpha-beta-depleted transplantation in children. From the PCR reads, TCRdb called clonotypes with MiXCR, one entry per CDR3 protein. The sample lists about 260,000 distinct CDR3 sequences; around 10% were seen once. This specimen consisted of peripheral blood, obtained 180 days after TCRalphabeta/CD19-depleted stem cell transplant. The receptor set was obtained from a male patient aged 2-10 years who had a stem cell transplant for chronic granulomatous disease, so the T cells may come from the graft donor. The CDR3 runs from the conserved cysteine through the conserved F or W. D genes are given only for firm matches. Some rows mark clone size as missing; the rest say once, few, many or name a class of expanded clone.

j_call v_call clone_size d_call cdr3_aa cdr3_nt
TRBJ1-4 TRBV10-3 many - CAISEVPANPTNEKLFF TGTGCCATCAGTGAGGTCCCAGCAAATCCAACTAATGAAAAACTGTTTTTT
TRBJ2-1 TRBV4-3 many TRBD2 CASSQVTSGGAREQFF TGCGCCAGCAGCCAAGTTACTAGCGGGGGGGCTCGGGAGCAGTTCTTC
TRBJ2-7 TRBV7-9 many TRBD2 CASRGSTGDYYEQYF TGTGCCAGCAGAGGCTCAACGGGGGACTACTACGAGCAGTACTTC
TRBJ2-7 TRBV20-1 many TRBD1 CSARDYDRGLSYEQYF TGCAGTGCTAGAGATTACGACAGGGGGCTATCCTACGAGCAGTACTTC
TRBJ1-5 TRBV29-1 many TRBD1 CSVGTGGNQPQHF TGCAGCGTTGGGACAGGAGGGAATCAGCCCCAGCATTTT
TRBJ1-4 TRBV7-2 many TRBD1 CASSLGDRGLGKLFF TGTGCCAGCAGCTTAGGGGACAGGGGGTTAGGAAAACTGTTTTTT
TRBJ2-7 TRBV29-1 many - CSALQGREQYF TGCAGCGCACTACAGGGACGAGAGCAGTACTTC
TRBJ2-5 TRBV5-1 many - CASSLWSGGETQYF TGCGCCAGCAGCTTATGGAGTGGTGGAGAGACCCAGTACTTC
TRBJ1-2 TRBV28 many - CASSLYKGRGGYTF TGTGCCAGCAGTTTATACAAAGGGAGGGGCGGCTACACCTTC
TRBJ1-6 TRBV28 many TRBD1 CASSRNRLDRGEWNSPLHF TGTGCCAGCAGCCGAAATCGATTAGACAGGGGGGAATGGAATTCACCCCTCCACTTT
TRBJ2-7 TRBV28 many - CASSAPAASASYEQYF TGTGCCAGCAGTGCCCCGGCGGCTAGCGCCTCCTACGAGCAGTACTTC
TRBJ2-5 TRBV6-5 many - CASSYGGWETQYF TGTGCCAGCAGTTACGGGGGCTGGGAGACCCAGTACTTC
TRBJ1-4 TRBV20-1 many TRBD1 CSAIDRVGEKLFF TGCAGTGCCATCGACAGGGTAGGGGAAAAACTGTTTTTT
TRBJ2-3 TRBV12-3/TRBV12-4 many TRBD2 CASSFSGGAFTDTQYF TGTGCCAGCAGTTTTAGCGGGGGGGCCTTCACAGATACGCAGTATTTT
TRBJ2-2 TRBV19 - TRBD2 CASNLLAGSGELFF TGTGCCAGTAATCTTCTAGCGGGGTCTGGGGAGCTGTTTTTT
TRBJ2-7 TRBV29-1 many - CSVVNSYEQYF TGCAGCGTCGTGAACTCCTACGAGCAGTACTTC
TRBJ2-7 TRBV5-1 many TRBD1 CASSPGTGLRDEQYF TGCGCCAGCAGCCCCGGGACAGGGCTTAGGGACGAGCAGTACTTC
TRBJ1-5 TRBV4-3 - TRBD1 CASSPTGVRGNQPQHF TGCGCCAGCAGCCCCACAGGGGTCCGCGGAAATCAGCCCCAGCATTTT
TRBJ2-1 TRBV5-1 many - CASSPGLFDNEQFF TGCGCCAGCAGTCCTGGATTATTTGACAATGAGCAGTTCTTC
TRBJ2-1 TRBV3-1 many TRBD2 CASSQVDVGGLAYNEQFF TGTGCCAGCAGCCAAGTCGATGTCGGCGGACTAGCTTACAATGAGCAGTTCTTC
TRBJ2-5 TRBV6-2/TRBV6-3 many - CASTRRVQETQYF TGTGCCAGCACCCGGCGGGTACAAGAGACCCAGTACTTC
TRBJ2-3 TRBV28 many TRBD2 CASSLRLAGALVSTDTQYF TGTGCCAGCAGTTTACGGCTAGCGGGAGCCCTCGTTAGCACAGATACGCAGTATTTT
TRBJ2-2 TRBV4-2 many TRBD2 CASSLGLAQTGELFF TGTGCCAGCAGCCTGGGACTAGCGCAGACCGGGGAGCTGTTTTTT
TRBJ1-5 TRBV29-1 many TRBD1 CSVGTGSNQPQHF TGCAGCGTTGGGACAGGGAGCAATCAGCCCCAGCATTTT
TRBJ2-1 TRBV6-1 many TRBD1 CASSEAPQGVYNEQFF TGTGCCAGCAGTGAAGCGCCACAGGGGGTCTACAATGAGCAGTTCTTC
TRBJ2-7 TRBV7-2 many TRBD2 CASSLTWTSGYEQYF TGTGCCAGCAGCTTAACCTGGACTAGCGGCTACGAGCAGTACTTC
TRBJ2-1 TRBV27 many - CASSLLLFGTPNEQFF TGTGCCAGCAGTTTATTATTATTCGGGACCCCCAATGAGCAGTTCTTC
TRBJ2-7 TRBV12-3/TRBV12-4 many - CASWGGPLYEQYF TGTGCCAGCTGGGGTGGGCCCCTCTACGAGCAGTACTTC
TRBJ2-1 TRBV5-1 many TRBD2 CASSLDGLASNEQFF TGCGCCAGCAGCTTGGACGGACTAGCCAGCAATGAGCAGTTCTTC
TRBJ2-5 TRBV5-1 many - CASNPTGVPEETQYF TGCGCCAGCAACCCGACCGGAGTTCCGGAAGAGACCCAGTACTTC
TRBJ2-7 TRBV28 many TRBD2 CASSPTGRGWHEQYF TGTGCCAGCAGTCCGACCGGGAGGGGGTGGCACGAGCAGTACTTC
TRBJ2-3 TRBV29-1 many - CSVGQGGDTQYF TGCAGCGTTGGCCAAGGAGGGGATACGCAGTATTTT
TRBJ1-2 TRBV5-1 - - CASSSQATGYTF TGCGCCAGCAGCTCTCAGGCGACAGGCTACACCTTC
TRBJ1-3 TRBV29-1 many TRBD1 CSVGPGQGLVGNTIYF TGCAGCGTTGGACCGGGACAGGGTCTAGTTGGAAACACCATATATTTT
TRBJ1-2 TRBV7-8 many - CASSFRPNYGYTF TGTGCCAGCAGCTTCCGACCGAACTATGGCTACACCTTC
TRBJ2-1 TRBV15 many - CATSRGRNEQFF TGTGCCACCAGCAGAGGAAGGAATGAGCAGTTCTTC
TRBJ2-2 TRBV12-3/TRBV12-4 many TRBD2 CASSRTSGGFTGELFF TGTGCCAGCAGCCGAACTAGCGGGGGATTCACCGGGGAGCTGTTTTTT
TRBJ2-7 TRBV20-1 few - CSATGRAYEQYF TGCAGTGCTACCGGACGAGCATACGAGCAGTACTTC
TRBJ2-3 TRBV7-2 few TRBD2 CASSLVTGGPDTQYF TGTGCCAGCAGCTTAGTGACGGGGGGGCCAGATACGCAGTATTTT
TRBJ1-3 TRBV28 many - CASRYRDTRNTIYF TGTGCCAGCAGGTACCGGGACACCCGAAACACCATATATTTT
TRBJ2-3 TRBV15 many - CATGFRGTDTQYF TGTGCCACTGGATTCCGGGGCACAGATACGCAGTATTTT
TRBJ2-7 TRBV5-1 many - CASSHQYEQYF TGCGCCAGCAGCCACCAATACGAGCAGTACTTC
TRBJ2-1 TRBV15 many - CATSLGGQNNEQFF TGTGCCACCAGCTTGGGAGGCCAAAACAATGAGCAGTTCTTC
TRBJ2-7 TRBV3-1 - TRBD2 CASSQEGKRGSYEQYF TGTGCCAGCAGCCAAGAAGGGAAGCGGGGATCCTACGAGCAGTACTTC
TRBJ1-2 TRBV10-3 many TRBD1 CAISVPGQGAVYGYTF TGTGCCATCAGTGTTCCGGGACAGGGGGCTGTTTATGGCTACACCTTC
TRBJ2-5 TRBV6-1 many TRBD2 CASSRTASGLQETQYF TGTGCCAGCAGCCGAACGGCTAGCGGACTCCAAGAGACCCAGTACTTC